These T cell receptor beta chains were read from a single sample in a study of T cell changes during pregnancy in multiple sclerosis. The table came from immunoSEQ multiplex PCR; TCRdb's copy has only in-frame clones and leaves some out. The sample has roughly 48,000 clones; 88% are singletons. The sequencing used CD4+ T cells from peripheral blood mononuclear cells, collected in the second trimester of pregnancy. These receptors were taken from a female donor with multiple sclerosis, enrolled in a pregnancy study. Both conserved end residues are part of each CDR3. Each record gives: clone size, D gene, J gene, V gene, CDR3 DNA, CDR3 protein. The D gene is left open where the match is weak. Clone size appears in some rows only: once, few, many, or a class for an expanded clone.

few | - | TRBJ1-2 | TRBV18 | TGTGCCAGCTCACCACCGGAAACAGAGATCTACACCTTC | CASSPPETEIYTF
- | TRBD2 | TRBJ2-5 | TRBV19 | TGTGCCAGTAGTATGCAAGGCGGGAGTCGGCAAGAGACCCAGTACTTC | CASSMQGGSRQETQYF
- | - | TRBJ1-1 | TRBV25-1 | TGTGCCAGCAGTGAATCTGGAGGGGTGAACACTGAAGCTTTCTTT | CASSESGGVNTEAFF
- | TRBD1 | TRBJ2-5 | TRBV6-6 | TGTGCCAGCAGTTACTTTCAGGGGGCCGAGACCCAGTACTTC | CASSYFQGAETQYF
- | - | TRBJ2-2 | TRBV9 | TGTGCCAGCAGCCCCGTCCCACACAACACCGGGGAGCTGTTTTTT | CASSPVPHNTGELFF
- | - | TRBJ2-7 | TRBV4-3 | TGCGCCAGCAGCCAACGAGTACAGGGTAACGACGAGCAGTACTTC | CASSQRVQGNDEQYF
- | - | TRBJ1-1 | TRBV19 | TGTGCCAGTAGCGCAGGGCTTGGCACTGAAGCTTTCTTT | CASSAGLGTEAFF
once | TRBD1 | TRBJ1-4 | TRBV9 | TGTGCCAGCAGCGACGTCAGGGGGACTGGCGAAAAACTGTTTTTT | CASSDVRGTGEKLFF
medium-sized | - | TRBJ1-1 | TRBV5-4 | TGTGCCAGCAGCTTGCAGTCGAACACTGAAGCTTTCTTT | CASSLQSNTEAFF
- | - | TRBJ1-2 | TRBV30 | TGTGCCTGGAGTGCGCAGGGAGAGGGGGATGGCTACACCTTC | CAWSAQGEGDGYTF
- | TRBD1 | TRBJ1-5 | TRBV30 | TGTGCCTGGGGACAGGGCGGCACTCATCAGCCCCAGCATTTT | CAWGQGGTHQPQHF
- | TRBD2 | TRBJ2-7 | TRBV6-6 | TGTGCCAGCAGTCACCTCGGGACTAGCGAGGCCTACGAGCAGTACTTC | CASSHLGTSEAYEQYF
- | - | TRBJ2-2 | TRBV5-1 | TGCGCCAGCAGCTTGGAGGCAGGATCCAACACCGGGGAGCTGTTTTTT | CASSLEAGSNTGELFF
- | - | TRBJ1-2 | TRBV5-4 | TGTGCCAGCAGCTTTGAAACAGGGTCTGGCTACACCTTC | CASSFETGSGYTF
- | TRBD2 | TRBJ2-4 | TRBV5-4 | TGTGCCAGCAGCCCGGGAGGCAGGTCGGAAGGGAACATTCAGTACTTC | CASSPGGRSEGNIQYF
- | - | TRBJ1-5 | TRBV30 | TGTGCCTGGAGTGTTACCGGTTATAGCAATCAGCCCCAGCATTTT | CAWSVTGYSNQPQHF
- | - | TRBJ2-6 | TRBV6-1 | TGTGCCAGCAGTGACGGCTCTGGGGCCAACGTCCTGACTTTC | CASSDGSGANVLTF
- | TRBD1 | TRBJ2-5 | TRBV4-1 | TGCGCCAGCAGCCTAGGACAGGTGGGGCGGGAGACCCAGTACTTC | CASSLGQVGRETQYF
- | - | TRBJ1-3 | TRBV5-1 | TGCGCCAGCAGCGTCATGGGAGCTGGAAACACCATATATTTT | CASSVMGAGNTIYF
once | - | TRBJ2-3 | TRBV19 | TGTGCCAGTGTTCCCACAGGGTCCCGCGTGGATACGCAGTATTTT | CASVPTGSRVDTQYF
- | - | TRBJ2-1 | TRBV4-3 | TGCGCCAGCAGCCAAGATTCGGGCAGGGAGGCAAAGCAGTTCTTC | CASSQDSGREAKQFF
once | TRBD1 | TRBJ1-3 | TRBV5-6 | TGTGCCAGCAGCCAGACAGGGGCAGGAAACACCATATATTTT | CASSQTGAGNTIYF
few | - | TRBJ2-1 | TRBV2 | TGTGCCAGCAGCTTCCTCAATGAGCAGTTCTTC | CASSFLNEQFF
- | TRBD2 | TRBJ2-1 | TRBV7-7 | TGTGCTAGCAGCTCCGGACTAGCGGATTTCAATGAGCAGTTCTTC | CASSSGLADFNEQFF
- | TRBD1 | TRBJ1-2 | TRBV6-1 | TGTGCCAGCAGTGAAAGGACAGGGGGTAACTATGGCTACACCTTC | CASSERTGGNYGYTF
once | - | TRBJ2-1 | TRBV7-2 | TGCGCCTCCCGCCGGGACACTAATTACAATGAGCAGTTCTTC | CASRRDTNYNEQFF